What follows describes a single TCR beta chain. Antigen unknown. Since a much larger clone is just one base distant, this may be a read error. These data are taken from a study of esophageal squamous cell carcinoma under preoperative chemotherapy. Turning to the study itself: TCR repertoires were profiled from both peripheral blood T cells and tumor-infiltrating lymphocytes. Whole-study findings and limits: After treatment, tumor-infiltrating lymphocytes seemed to come partly from incoming peripheral T cells, not only local changes.

TCRdb analysed the PCR reads with MiXCR anew, one entry per CDR3 protein. The table has about 18,000 distinct CDR3 sequences, around 46% seen once. Time point described: after preoperative PTX-NDP chemotherapy. Sampling was conducted from a patient given preoperative chemotherapy. The sequence was obtained from a human donor with esophageal squamous cell carcinoma. The donor label of this sample is uncertain.

DNA for the CDR3: TGTGCCAGCAGTCAGGGACTAGCGGGCTCCTACGAGCAGTTCTTC. Its translation is CASSQGLAGSYEQFF. V is TRBV6-1 and J is TRBJ2-1, with TRBD2 matching over 12 bases. CDR3 length equals 15 residues. Per germline, CDR1 MNHNS and CDR2 SASEGT. Losses at the gene ends were 5 bases for V and 10 bases for J; bases not matched to a gene: 9.